The 18 T cell receptor beta chains below all came from one sample that was sequenced in a study of blood T cell repertoires in COVID-19 (dated by TCRdb to about 2020). The library relied on the immunoSEQ multiplex PCR assay. TCRdb retrieved this table from immuneACCESS and kept in-frame rearrangements only. Not all clones are present; in checked studies, unresolved V genes account for under half, and no reason is known for the remainder. This sample holds roughly 180,000 clones; approximately 86% were observed only once. The ten largest clones represent approximately 8% of the sample. The material sequenced was peripheral blood. The receptor source for this set is a man aged 60 to 69 with acute or convalescent COVID-19.

This clone has only one observation. Distinct nucleotide sequences in the sample also encode this CDR3. The CDR3 reads CASSTTSGNTIYF. The DNA for the CDR3 is TGTGCCAGCAGTACTACCTCTGGAAACACCATATATTTT. The chain links TRBV6-6 to TRBJ1-3; D ambiguous. V lost 5 bases to trimming and J lost 0 bases, with 5 bases between them. This CDR3 spans 13 amino acids. Germline-derived CDR1 and CDR2 are MNHNY and SVGAGI (reference sequence).

The genes are TRBV9 and TRBJ2-3; 8 bases line up with TRBD1. The germline V gene encodes CDR1 SGDLS and CDR2 YYNGEE. CDR3 length: 14 residues. Germline trimming cut 0 bases from V and 5 bases from J; bases unmatched to any gene: 2. The CDR3 sequence is CASSVDRGRDTQYF. The CDR3 DNA reads TGTGCCAGCAGCGTAGACAGGGGGAGAGATACGCAGTATTTT.

The chain employs TRBV15 and TRBJ1-5; D call uncertain. The V gene lost 0 bases and the J gene lost 7 bases, with 4 bases spanning the gap. From germline, CDR1 is LNHNV and CDR2 YYDKDF (reference sequence). The CDR3 totals 12 residues. CDR3 residues: CATSREHQPQHF. In DNA form, the CDR3 reads TGTGCCACCAGCAGAGAACACCAGCCCCAGCATTTT.

This chain connects TRBV10-1 to TRBJ2-1; tentative D call: TRBD2 (6 bases). The CDR3 is 14 residues long. V lost 5 bases to trimming and J lost 7 bases, with 15 bases between them. Germline-derived CDR1 and CDR2 are WNHNN and SYGVQD (reference sequence). The CDR3, as DNA: TGCGCCAGCAGTATGTGGGATCGGGGGAATGAGCAGTTCTTC. The encoded protein is CASSMWDRGNEQFF.

The chain employs TRBV9 and TRBJ1-3, with TRBD1 as a possible D gene (5 bases). Germline V gives CDR1 SGDLS, CDR2 YYNGEE. Trimming took 0 bases from V and 3 from J, leaving 19 bases between them. This CDR3 is 18 amino acids long. The CDR3 nucleotides read TGTGCCAGCAGCGTAGCCCCCTCAGGGTCAGGCGGTGGAAACACCATATATTTT. Its protein is CASSVAPSGSGGGNTIYF.

The chain recombines TRBV18 with TRBJ1-1, with D unresolved. This CDR3 region has 11 residues. Germline V gene data show CDR1 as KGHSH and CDR2 as LQKENI. Trimming removed 3 bases at V and 6 bases at J, with 5 bases between. The CDR3 region is CASSPVAEAFF. The CDR3 DNA sequence: TGTGCCAGCTCACCCGTCGCTGAAGCTTTCTTT. The full variable domain, in which reference TRBV18 and TRBJ1-1 provide the parts outside the CDR3, is NAGVMQNPRHLVRRRGQEARLRCSPMKGHSHVYWYRQLPEEGLKFMVYLQKENIIDESGMPKERFSAEFPKEGPSILRIQQVVRGDSAAYFCASSPVAEAFFGQGTRLTVV.

This chain connects TRBV6-1 to TRBJ1-1, with 10 positions matching TRBD1. The CDR3 is 15 amino acids. The germline V gene has CDR1 MNHNS and CDR2 SASEGT. With V trimmed by 2 bases and J by 10 bases, 10 bases remained unmatched. DNA of the CDR3: TGTGCCAGCAGTGAAATCGCCGGACAGGGGGTTGCAGCTTTCTTT. Translated: CASSEIAGQGVAAFF.

CDR3 amino acids: CASSPLGTSVYEQYF. CDR3 bases: TGTGCCAGCAGCCCTTTGGGGACATCTGTCTACGAGCAGTACTTC. The J gene is TRBJ2-7, the V gene TRBV3-1 (or the pseudogene TRBV3-2), with a possible D match to TRBD1 (6 bases). V dropped 4 bases and J dropped 3 bases, with 16 bases sitting between them. The CDR3 contains 15 residues. Germline V gives CDR1 LGHDT, CDR2 YNNKEL (reference sequence).

Only a few counts were recorded for this clone. The chain has TRBV7-8 and TRBJ2-3; D may be TRBD2 (5 bases). The V gene lost 5 bases and the J gene lost 0 bases, with 12 bases spanning the gap. The CDR3 has 15 amino acids. The V gene's germline CDR1 is SGHVS and CDR2 FQNEAQ. CDR3 region: CASSPEASSTDTQYF. The CDR3 nucleotides are TGTGCCAGCAGCCCGGAGGCGAGCAGCACAGATACGCAGTATTTT.

The chain joins TRBV5-1 to TRBJ2-7; TRBD1 agrees at 9 bases. Per germline, CDR1 SGHRS and CDR2 YFSETQ. This CDR3 spans 14 amino acids. The V segment lost 2 bases and the J segment 6 bases; nucleotides outside the gene matches: 6. The CDR3 DNA is TGCGCCAGCAGCTTACAGGGGGCTCCTGTCGAGCAGTACTTC. Translating gives CASSLQGAPVEQYF. The whole variable domain, filled in from reference TRBV5-1 and TRBJ2-7, reads KAGVTQTPRYLIKTRGQQVTLSCSPISGHRSVSWYQQTPGQGLQFLFEYFSETQRNKGNFPGRFSGRQFSNSRSEMNVSTLELGDSALYLCASSLQGAPVEQYFGPGTRLTVT.

This chain links TRBV19 with TRBJ1-2, with 7 positions matching TRBD1. Germline V lookup: CDR1 LNHDA, CDR2 SQIVND (reference sequence). The CDR3 is 13 residues long. With V trimmed by 6 bases and J by 4 bases, 5 bases remained unmatched. In nucleotides, the CDR3 is TGTGCCAGTAGGTGGGGACAGTCCTATGGCTACACCTTC. It codes for CASRWGQSYGYTF.

The chain links TRBV29-1 to TRBJ2-1; D is uncertain. The length of the CDR3 is 13 residues. Germline values: CDR1 SQVTM, CDR2 ANQGSEA. Trimming left V 6 bases short and J 4 bases short, with 13 bases between. This CDR3 reads CSVGGQSYNEQFF. As DNA, the CDR3 is TGCAGCGTCGGTGGGCAGAGTTACAATGAGCAGTTCTTC.

The chain recombines TRBV5-6 with TRBJ2-5; the match to TRBD2 covers 9 bases. Trimming at V came to 1 base and at J to 1 base, leaving 8 bases not matched to a gene. The length of the CDR3 is 17 residues. CDR1 SGHDT and CDR2 YYEEEE come from the germline V gene. DNA of the CDR3: TGTGCCAGCAGCTTGTTGGTGGCTAGCGGGGTCCAAGAGACCCAGTACTTC. Translation gives CASSLLVASGVQETQYF.

The chain has TRBV4-1 and TRBJ1-5; the match to TRBD1 covers 8 bases. The CDR3 totals 17 residues. The J segment lost 5 bases and the V segment lost 4 bases, leaving 13 bases of the junction unmatched. Germline V gene sequence: CDR1 MGHRA, CDR2 YSYEKL. Here the CDR3 reads CASSPRGQGRWDQPQHF. DNA of the CDR3: TGCGCCAGCAGCCCAAGAGGACAGGGAAGGTGGGATCAGCCCCAGCATTTT.

The chain employs TRBV5-1 and TRBJ1-1; 7 nucleotides line up with TRBD1. The CDR3 is 13 amino acids. The V gene's germline CDR1 is SGHRS and CDR2 YFSETQ. Trimming cost V 2 bases and J 3 bases; bases outside gene matches: 1. The CDR3 region has the DNA TGCGCCAGCAGCTTCACAGGGGACACTGAAGCTTTCTTT. It specifies CASSFTGDTEAFF.

V gene TRBV6-2 or TRBV6-3 combines with J gene TRBJ1-2; a possible D gene is TRBD1 (6 bases). The CDR3 has 14 amino acids. Trimming removed 0 bases from V and 6 bases from J, with 11 bases in between. Germline V gives CDR1 MNHEY, CDR2 SVGEGT. CDR3: CASSYSTGNDGYTF. The CDR3 DNA reads TGTGCCAGCAGTTACTCTACAGGGAATGATGGCTACACCTTC.

V usage is TRBV3-1 (or the pseudogene TRBV3-2) and J usage is TRBJ2-1; TRBD2 matches 7 bases. This CDR3 is 15 amino acids long. With 4 bases clipped from V and 14 bases from J, the junction kept 17 bases outside the gene matches. Per the germline V gene, CDR1 is LGHDT and CDR2 is YNNKEL (reference sequence). CDR3 nucleotides: TGTGCCAGCAGCCGTCTAGGGGAGGGCCGAGGTGTGGAGTTCTTC. It translates to CASSRLGEGRGVEFF.

The chain employs TRBV18 and TRBJ2-2; 8 nucleotides agree with TRBD1. This CDR3 is 17 amino acids long. After removal of 6 bases from V and 1 base from J, the junction contained 10 bases not matched to a gene. Germline V gene data show CDR1 as KGHSH and CDR2 as LQKENI. The CDR3 sequence is CASSALSGGLNTGELFF. CDR3 nucleotides: TGTGCCAGCTCGGCGCTTTCAGGGGGCTTGAACACCGGGGAGCTGTTTTTT.